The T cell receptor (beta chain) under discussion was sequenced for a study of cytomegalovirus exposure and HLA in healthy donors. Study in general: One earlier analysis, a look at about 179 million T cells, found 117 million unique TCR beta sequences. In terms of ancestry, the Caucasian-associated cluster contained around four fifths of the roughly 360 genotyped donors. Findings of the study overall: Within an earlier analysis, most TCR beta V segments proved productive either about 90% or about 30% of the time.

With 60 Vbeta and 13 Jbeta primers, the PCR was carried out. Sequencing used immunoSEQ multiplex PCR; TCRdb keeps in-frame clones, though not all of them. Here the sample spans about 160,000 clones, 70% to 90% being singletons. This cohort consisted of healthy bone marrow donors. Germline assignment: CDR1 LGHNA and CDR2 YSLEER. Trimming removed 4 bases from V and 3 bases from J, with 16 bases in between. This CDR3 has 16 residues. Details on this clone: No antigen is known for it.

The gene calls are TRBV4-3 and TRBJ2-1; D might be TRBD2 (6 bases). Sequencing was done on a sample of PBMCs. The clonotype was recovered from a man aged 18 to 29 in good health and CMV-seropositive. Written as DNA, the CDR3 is TGCGCCAGCAGCCCCCAAAGGAGGGGTAGCTACAATGAGCAGTTCTTC. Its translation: CASSPQRRGSYNEQFF.